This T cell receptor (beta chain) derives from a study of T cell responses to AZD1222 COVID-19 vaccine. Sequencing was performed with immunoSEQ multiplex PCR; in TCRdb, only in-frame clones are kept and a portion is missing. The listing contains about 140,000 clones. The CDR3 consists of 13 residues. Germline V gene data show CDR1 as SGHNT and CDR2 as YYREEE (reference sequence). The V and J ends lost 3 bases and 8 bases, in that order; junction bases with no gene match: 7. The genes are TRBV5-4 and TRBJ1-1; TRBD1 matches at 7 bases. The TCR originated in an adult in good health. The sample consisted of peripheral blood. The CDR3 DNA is TGTGCCAGCAGCTCCGCTCTACAGGGGGAAGCTTTCTTT. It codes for CASSSALQGEAFF.